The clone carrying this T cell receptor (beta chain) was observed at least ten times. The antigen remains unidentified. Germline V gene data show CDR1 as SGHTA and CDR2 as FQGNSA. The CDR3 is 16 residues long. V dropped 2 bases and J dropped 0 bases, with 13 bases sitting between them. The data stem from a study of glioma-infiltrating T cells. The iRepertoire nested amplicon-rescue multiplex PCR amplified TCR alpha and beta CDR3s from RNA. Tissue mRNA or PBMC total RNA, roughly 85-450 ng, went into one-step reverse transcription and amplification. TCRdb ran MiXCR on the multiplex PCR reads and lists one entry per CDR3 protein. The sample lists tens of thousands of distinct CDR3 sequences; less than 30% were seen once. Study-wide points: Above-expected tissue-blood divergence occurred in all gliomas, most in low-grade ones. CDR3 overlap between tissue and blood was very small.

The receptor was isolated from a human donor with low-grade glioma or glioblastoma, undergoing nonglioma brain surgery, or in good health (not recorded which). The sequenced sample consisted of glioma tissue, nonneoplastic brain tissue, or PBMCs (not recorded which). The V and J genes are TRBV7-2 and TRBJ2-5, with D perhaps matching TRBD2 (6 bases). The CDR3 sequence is CASSLLAGSYQETQYF. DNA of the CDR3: TGTGCCAGCAGCTTATTGGCGGGAAGCTACCAAGAGACCCAGTACTTC.